This T cell receptor (beta chain) was profiled in a study of human T cells and chemical hapten exposure. Across the whole study: Small discrepancies in pooled library volume mainly accounted for the varying TCR yields per sample. Study-wide results and caveats: It should be noted that donors had alopecia, so their immune response may differ from healthy people's.

Time point described: patch test 1, 2 weeks after DPC sensitization. Treatment defined: therapeutic diphenylcyclopropenone sensitization with weekly scalp DPC. Patch tests were applied only after blood draws. TCRdb reprocessed the RACE reads with MiXCR, giving one entry per CDR3 protein. The table has 150,000 to 200,000 distinct CDR3 sequences, approximately 14% seen once. CDR3 length equals 14 residues. Germline V gene data show CDR1 as WSHSY and CDR2 as SAAADI. V lost 4 bases and J lost 1, with 10 bases in between. This clonotype was observed a handful of times. Its target is not known. This clonotype was obtained from a woman in her 30s with alopecia areata. Some clones in this sample may be carry-over from other donors' samples. The specimen was whole blood, collected in connection with sensitization to the hapten diphenylcyclopropenone (DPC). The V gene is TRBV10-2, the J gene TRBJ1-1; maybe TRBD1 (5 bases). CDR3 loop: CASSGGRTNTEAFF. The CDR3 bases are TGCGCCAGCAGTGGGGGCAGGACGAACACTGAAGCTTTCTTT.